This T cell receptor beta chain came from a study of blood T cells in healthy people across ages. On the study more broadly: Template-switching capture recovered about one barcoded beta molecule per two T cells. The study, taken as a whole, reports: Unsorted PBMCs prevented conclusive naive versus antigen-experienced comparison. Any changes in expanded clonotypes were possibly confounded, as donor CMV status remained unknown. TCR beta diversity tracked closely with naive T cell percentage.

Notes on this clonotype: Its antigen is not identified.

Primers used in a second PCR of roughly 7 to 12 cycles were a sample-barcoded 5' primer and a J-beta primer mix. TCRdb redid the calling of the 5' RACE reads with MiXCR, one entry per CDR3 protein. The sample has about 1.1 million distinct CDR3 sequences; less than 45% are singletons. The CDR3 has 15 amino acids. The V end was cut by 6 bases, the J end by 3 bases, with 21 bases between. Per the germline V gene, CDR1 is DFQATT and CDR2 is SNEGSKA (reference sequence). The sequenced sample was blood. This chain joins TRBV20-1 and TRBJ2-7, with D tentatively TRBD1 (6 bases). The sequence derives from a man between 18 and 35 years old in good health. The CDR3 bases are TGCAGTGCCAGTGGTGTGGCAGGGGTTAACTACGAGCAGTACTTC. Its translation is CSASGVAGVNYEQYF.